The 27 T cell receptor beta chains given below trace back to one sample, sequenced in a study of blood T cell repertoires in COVID-19. Using immunoSEQ multiplex PCR, the repertoire was profiled, and TCRdb retains in-frame clones only, with some absent. The sample shows 70,000 or so clones, roughly 79% of them seen only once. The specimen sequenced was peripheral blood. The origin of the receptors is a man between 65 and 85 years old with acute or convalescent COVID-19.

V and J are TRBV11-2 and TRBJ1-2, with D possibly being TRBD1 (6 bases). The CDR3 loop spans 15 amino acids. Germline lookup yields CDR1 SGHAT and CDR2 FQNNGV. Deletions cut 0 bases from V and 2 bases from J, with 10 bases between. The CDR3 region is CASSLEHRANYGYTF. Here the CDR3 DNA reads TGTGCCAGCAGCTTAGAGCACAGGGCCAACTATGGCTACACCTTC.

This clone has more than one count but fewer than ten. This sequence joins TRBV18 and TRBJ2-2, with a weak D call TRBD2 (5 bases). Germline lookup yields CDR1 KGHSH and CDR2 LQKENI. V gave up 3 bases and J gave up 1 base, with 9 bases separating them. The CDR3 extends over 15 amino acids. CDR3 protein: CASSPDSENTGELFF. The CDR3, as DNA: TGTGCCAGCTCACCCGATAGCGAGAACACCGGGGAGCTGTTTTTT. The full variable domain, completed using reference TRBV18 and TRBJ2-2, is NAGVMQNPRHLVRRRGQEARLRCSPMKGHSHVYWYRQLPEEGLKFMVYLQKENIIDESGMPKERFSAEFPKEGPSILRIQQVVRGDSAAYFCASSPDSENTGELFFGEGSRLTVL.

The chain recombines TRBV10-1 with TRBJ2-7; D is perhaps TRBD1 (5 bases). Trimming removed 5 bases from V and 5 bases from J, with 16 bases in between. CDR1 and CDR2 (germline): WNHNN, SYGVQD (reference sequence). The CDR3 extends over 14 amino acids. DNA for the CDR3: TGCGCCAGCAGTATTAGCCCCCTGGACAACGAGCAGTACTTC. It codes for CASSISPLDNEQYF.

The chain employs TRBV2 and TRBJ2-2; 7 bases match TRBD1. The length of the CDR3 is 15 residues. V dropped 6 bases and J dropped 2; count of bases not matched to a gene: 6. Germline assignment: CDR1 SNHLY and CDR2 FYNNEI. The CDR3 loop is CASSPGQRNTGELFF. CDR3 DNA: TGTGCCAGCAGCCCGGGACAGCGCAACACCGGGGAGCTGTTTTTT. The variable domain in full, with the rest retrieved from reference TRBV2 and TRBJ2-2, is EPEVTQTPSHQVTQMGQEVILRCVPISNHLYFYWYRQILGQKVEFLVSFYNNEISEKSEIFDDQFSVERPDGSNFTLKIRSTKLEDSAMYFCASSPGQRNTGELFFGEGSRLTVL.

J is TRBJ1-1 and V is TRBV18; 7 bases map to TRBD1. CDR3 length equals 14 residues. The junction had 3 bases not matched to a gene; V was cut back by 0 bases and J by 5 bases. Germline CDR1 KGHSH, CDR2 LQKENI. The CDR3 coding sequence is TGTGCCAGCTCACCACCGACAGGGCCAACTGAAGCTTTCTTT. Translated: CASSPPTGPTEAFF.

The chain carries TRBV27 and TRBJ1-2; 9 nucleotides line up with TRBD1. CDR3 length equals 14 residues. V dropped 4 bases and J dropped 6; count of bases not matched to a gene: 6. In germline, CDR1 is MNHEY, CDR2 SMNVEV (reference sequence). Here the CDR3 DNA reads TGTGCCAGCAGTTCTCTAGGGACAGGGAATGGCTACACCTTC. The encoded protein is CASSSLGTGNGYTF.

The rearrangement links TRBV14 to TRBJ2-2, with TRBD2 identical over 9 bases. The CDR3 runs to 17 residues. V trimming: 4 bases; J trimming: 2 bases; junction bases outside the gene matches: 8. Looked up from germline, CDR1 is SGHDN and CDR2 is FVKESK. CDR3 sequence: CASSPSTSGLNTGELFF. The CDR3 DNA sequence: TGTGCCAGCAGCCCCTCGACTAGCGGACTTAACACCGGGGAGCTGTTTTTT. Combining the CDR3 with reference TRBV14 and TRBJ2-2 gives the whole variable domain EAGVTQFPSHSVIEKGQTVTLRCDPISGHDNLYWYRRVMGKEIKFLLHFVKESKQDESGMPNNRFLAERTGGTYSTLKVQPAELEDSGVYFCASSPSTSGLNTGELFFGEGSRLTVL.

J is TRBJ2-5 and V is TRBV6-5, with TRBD2 matching over 7 bases. Germline V gene data show CDR1 as MNHEY and CDR2 as SVGAGI. This CDR3 is built from 13 residues. V gave up 7 bases and J gave up 4 bases; unmatched junction bases: 6. CDR3 DNA sequence: TGTGCCAGCAAATCGCCGGGAGGAGAGACCCAGTACTTC. Its protein is CASKSPGGETQYF.

This clone was seen just once. This chain connects TRBV7-9 to TRBJ1-4; 9 nucleotides agree with TRBD1. The CDR3 length is 17 residues. Per germline, CDR1 SEHNR and CDR2 FQNEAQ (reference sequence). Trimming removed 1 base from V and 8 bases from J; junction bases left unmatched: 11. The CDR3 coding sequence is TGTGCCAGCAGCTTAGGACAAAACAGGGGGCCAAACGAAAAACTGTTTTTT. Translated, it gives CASSLGQNRGPNEKLFF.

The V and J genes are TRBV5-6 and TRBJ2-7, with unresolved D. This CDR3 spans 16 amino acids. Germline V gene sequence: CDR1 SGHDT, CDR2 YYEEEE. V was pared by 2 bases and J by 0 bases, with 15 bases between. The CDR3 reads CASSLPGHLSSYEQYF. CDR3 sequence (DNA): TGTGCCAGCAGCTTACCTGGGCACCTCTCCTCCTACGAGCAGTACTTC.

Here the CDR3 DNA reads TGTGCCAGCAGTTATGGGACAGGAACCTACACTGAAGCTTTCTTT. This translates into CASSYGTGTYTEAFF. The rearrangement uses TRBV28 and TRBJ1-1; 8 nucleotides agree with TRBD1. CDR1 is MDHEN, CDR2 SYDVKM, per germline. V dropped 4 bases and J dropped 3; count of bases not matched to a gene: 7. CDR3 length: 15 residues. Filled out from reference TRBV28 and TRBJ1-1, the complete variable domain reads DVKVTQSSRYLVKRTGEKVFLECVQDMDHENMFWYRQDPGLGLRLIYFSYDVKMKEKGDIPEGYSVSREKKERFSLILESASTNQTSMYLCASSYGTGTYTEAFFGQGTRLTVV.

The chain uses TRBV12-3 or TRBV12-4 and TRBJ2-7; D perhaps matches TRBD2 (5 bases). The germline V and J ends were trimmed by 3 bases and 5 bases, with 8 bases remaining between them. CDR3 size: 12 residues. DNA of the CDR3: TGTGCCAGCAGTTTTGGGAGCCACGAGCAGTACTTC. Residues: CASSFGSHEQYF.

The rearrangement joins TRBV5-1 to TRBJ1-2; D gene unclear. Trimming stripped 0 bases from V and 2 bases from J, with 5 bases between. The V gene's germline CDR1 is SGHRS and CDR2 YFSETQ. This CDR3 has 13 residues. CDR3 in DNA: TGCGCCAGCAGCTTGGGCCAGAACTATGGCTACACCTTC. Translated: CASSLGQNYGYTF.

This clone was seen a handful of times. The chain combines TRBV20-1 with TRBJ1-6, with TRBD1 identical over 9 bases. Germline V gene data show CDR1 as DFQATT and CDR2 as SNEGSKA (reference sequence). Trimming at V came to 6 bases and at J to 6 bases, leaving 6 bases not matched to a gene. The CDR3 extends over 14 amino acids. The CDR3 DNA follows: TGCAGTGCGAGTGGGACAGGGCTTAATTCACCCCTCCACTTT. Protein product: CSASGTGLNSPLHF.

This chain links TRBV13 with TRBJ2-1; D is perhaps TRBD2 (7 bases). There are 17 residues in the CDR3. The germline gives CDR1 PRHDT, CDR2 FYEKMQ (reference sequence). V was shortened by 4 bases and J by 3 bases, with 19 bases between the two germline ends. The CDR3 DNA reads as TGTGCCAGCAGCTCCTTATCGGGGGGCCCCCTCTACAATGAGCAGTTCTTC. The encoded protein is CASSSLSGGPLYNEQFF.

This chain links TRBV15 with TRBJ2-3; D is possibly TRBD1 (7 bases). The CDR3 contains 14 residues. Germline lookup yields CDR1 LNHNV and CDR2 YYDKDF (reference sequence). Trimming left V 9 bases short and J 0 bases short, with 13 bases between. CDR3 bases: TGTGCCACTAGGGGGGACAGTAGCACAGATACGCAGTATTTT. Its translation: CATRGDSSTDTQYF. Combining the CDR3 with reference TRBV15 and TRBJ2-3 gives the whole variable domain DAMVIQNPRYQVTQFGKPVTLSCSQTLNHNVMYWYQQKSSQAPKLLFHYYDKDFNNEADTPDNFQSRRPNTSFCFLDIRSPGLGDTAMYLCATRGDSSTDTQYFGPGTRLTVL.

The gene calls are TRBV7-8 and TRBJ1-4; no reliable D call. The CDR3 length is 12 residues. The V end was cut by 1 base, the J end by 8 bases, with 5 bases between. From germline, CDR1 is SGHVS and CDR2 FQNEAQ. The CDR3 loop is CASSLVKEKLFF. The CDR3 DNA reads as TGTGCCAGCAGCTTAGTCAAAGAAAAACTGTTTTTT.

V gene TRBV9 combines with J gene TRBJ2-1; 7 bases are shared with TRBD2. Per germline, CDR1 SGDLS and CDR2 YYNGEE. The V segment lost 4 bases and the J segment 4 bases; nucleotides outside the gene matches: 5. The CDR3 consists of 14 residues. The CDR3 DNA reads TGTGCCAGCAGCAGGGGCGGGAGTTACAATGAGCAGTTCTTC. This encodes CASSRGGSYNEQFF.

There are a few counts of this clone. The chain carries TRBV28 and TRBJ2-5; 13 bases fit TRBD2. The CDR3 contains 18 residues. Germline V gene data show CDR1 as MDHEN and CDR2 as SYDVKM. Trimming removed 5 bases from V and 3 bases from J; junction bases left unmatched: 12. Written as DNA, the CDR3 is TGTGCCAGCAGTCCCGGACTAGCGGGAGTTCCGTTGGAAGAGACCCAGTACTTC. This codes for CASSPGLAGVPLEETQYF.

This clone has just a few counts. CDR3 sequence (DNA): TGTGCCAGCAGTTTAACAGGGGTTTCTGGCAATCAGCCCCAGCATTTT. Its translation is CASSLTGVSGNQPQHF. The J gene is TRBJ1-5, the V gene TRBV28; TRBD1 agrees at 7 bases. J was trimmed by 2 bases and V by 2 bases; bases with no gene match: 6. CDR3 length: 16 amino acids. Germline V lookup: CDR1 MDHEN, CDR2 SYDVKM.

The genes are TRBV28 and TRBJ1-2, with 8 positions matching TRBD1. J lost 6 bases, V lost 3 bases, and 9 bases had no gene match. Per germline, CDR1 MDHEN and CDR2 SYDVKM. The CDR3 totals 15 residues. CDR3 sequence: CASSFPGQVRDGYTF. CDR3 nucleotides: TGTGCCAGCAGTTTCCCGGGACAGGTCAGGGATGGCTACACCTTC.

This chain uses TRBV9 with TRBJ2-7; D unresolved. Germline V gene lookup returns CDR1 SGDLS and CDR2 YYNGEE. Trimming removed 3 bases from V and 3 bases from J, with 16 bases in between. There are 15 residues in the CDR3. The CDR3 sequence: CASSALGGGYYEQYF. In DNA, the CDR3 is TGTGCCAGCAGCGCGCTGGGTGGCGGATACTACGAGCAGTACTTC.

The genes are TRBV6-5 and TRBJ2-2; D not certain. CDR3 size: 12 residues. Germline assignment: CDR1 MNHEY and CDR2 SVGAGI. Between the trimmed V and J ends, which lost 8 bases and 4 bases, there was a span of 8 bases. CDR3 in amino acids: CASGRSTGELFF. The CDR3 DNA is TGTGCCAGCGGCCGGAGCACCGGGGAGCTGTTTTTT.

This clone was detected once. The CDR3: CASSLGGKLETQYF. In DNA form, the CDR3 reads TGTGCCAGCAGCTTAGGAGGGAAGTTGGAGACCCAGTACTTC. J is TRBJ2-5 and V is TRBV11-3; a weak D match, TRBD2 (5 bases). Germline-derived CDR1 and CDR2 are SGHNT and YENEEA. The V gene lost 1 base and the J gene lost 5 bases, with 11 bases spanning the gap. The CDR3 has 14 residues.

This clone has just a few counts. The chain combines TRBV7-2 with TRBJ1-5, with 10 bases matching TRBD1. This CDR3 has 16 residues. Germline-derived CDR1 and CDR2 are SGHTA and FQGNSA. With 6 bases clipped from V and 2 bases from J, the junction kept 7 bases outside the gene matches. The CDR3 region has the DNA TGTGCCAGCAGACGGACAGGGGGTGGCGGCAATCAGCCCCAGCATTTT. Protein sequence: CASRRTGGGGNQPQHF.

The V gene is TRBV9, the J gene TRBJ2-3, with D possibly being TRBD2 (5 bases). V gave up 4 bases and J gave up 3 bases, with 18 bases separating them. Germline assignment: CDR1 SGDLS and CDR2 YYNGEE. This CDR3 has 16 residues. CDR3 DNA sequence: TGTGCCAGCAGCCCCCACGTGGGAGTCGGGACAGATACGCAGTATTTT. It is translated as CASSPHVGVGTDTQYF.

This clone has more than one count but fewer than ten. This rearrangement joins TRBV10-3 to TRBJ1-1, with TRBD1 identical over 9 bases. Per germline, CDR1 ENHRY and CDR2 SYGVKD. V was clipped by 1 base and J by 3 bases; unmatched bases: 6. The CDR3 covers 16 residues. The CDR3 DNA reads as TGTGCCATCAGTGAGTGGGGGACAGGGAGTTACACTGAAGCTTTCTTT. This gives the protein CAISEWGTGSYTEAFF.